This TCR beta chain was documented in a study of control samples from healthy donors and cancer patients. TCRdb keeps only in-frame clones here, not all; method: immunoSEQ multiplex PCR. The sample yields 130,000 to 150,000 clones, approximately 92% seen once. The V end was cut by 5 bases, the J end by 5 bases, with 19 bases between. In germline, CDR1 is LNHNV, CDR2 YYDKDF (reference sequence). This CDR3 is 15 amino acids long. Sequenced material: blood. The chain carries TRBV15 and TRBJ2-7, with D maybe TRBD1 (5 bases). The sequence came from a young man in good health. The DNA for the CDR3 is TGTGCCACCAGCGCCCGAGGTGGGGCGTTTAACGAGCAGTACTTC. Encoded protein: CATSARGGAFNEQYF.